This T cell receptor beta chain comes out of a study of blood T cells in healthy people across ages. CDR3 length: 12 residues. Germline assignment: CDR1 SNHLY and CDR2 FYNNEI. Trimming cost V 1 base and J 9 bases, with 8 bases left between them. It was with a sample-barcoded 5' primer and a J-beta primer mix that a second PCR of roughly 7 to 11 cycles was run. TCRdb processed the 5' RACE reads anew with MiXCR; each CDR3 protein has one entry. The data hold approximately 580,000 distinct CDR3 sequences, with about 24% observed a single time. The sample was also reused in another study, on T cells of mothers and their children.

Material for sequencing was blood. The rearrangement uses TRBV2 and TRBJ2-3; D gene ambiguous. The receptor's source is a boy between 10 and 17 years old in good health. The CDR3 DNA is TGTGCCAGCAGTGAAGGCGAACGCACGCAGTATTTT. It yields the protein CASSEGERTQYF. The full variable domain, its missing parts supplied by reference TRBV2 and TRBJ2-3, is EPEVTQTPSHQVTQMGQEVILRCVPISNHLYFYWYRQILGQKVEFLVSFYNNEISEKSEIFDDQFSVERPDGSNFTLKIRSTKLEDSAMYFCASSEGERTQYFGPGTRLTVL.